This TCR beta chain emerged from a study of post-analysis software for immune sequencing data (dated by TCRdb to between 2014 and 2016). About the study as a whole: Relapsing-remitting, secondary progressive and progressive-relapsing multiple sclerosis were recorded as disease courses, and subtype annotation was lacking for some patients. The multiple sclerosis patient repertoires were compared with roughly twelve previously published healthy control repertoires from donors aged roughly 6 to 27 years. A subset of samples was prepared in parallel using single-end sample barcoding, then pooled and co-amplified after Illumina adapter ligation.

The library was produced with PCR. Sequencing was performed on an Illumina HiSeq 2500. Unique molecular identifiers were incorporated into TCR beta cDNA libraries to reduce PCR and sequencing biases. Per 1 to 10 million input T cells, roughly 500,000 cDNA molecules were obtained, such that each molecule approximated one T cell. Patient libraries were prepared and sequenced with the same protocol used for the earlier healthy control dataset. Samples belonging to the same batch were prepared together, multiplexed and sequenced on a shared HiSeq lane. On the authors' methods: Raw barcoded reads were processed with MIGEC, and single-read molecular identifier groups were discarded before consensus assembly and CDR3 extraction. VDJtools was used for post-analysis of the clonotype tables, and diversity was normalized by down-sampling every dataset to the size of the smallest sample. To correct batch-related cross-sample contamination, repertoire overlap clustering matched CDR3 amino acid sequences but not nucleotide sequences. TCRdb took the public reads, trimmed them with fastp at Q25, ran MiXCR for clone calling and kept in-frame beta chains. When rows share a CDR3 protein, they turn into one entry using the most common DNA and genes. These V and J calls originate from TCRdb's pipeline instead of the authors' own analysis. Recorded for this sample are 750,000 to 950,000 distinct CDR3 sequences; under 60% of them occurred a single time. The ten largest clones represent 4.9% of the sample.

With regard to this clonotype: Its antigen remains unidentified. The sample holds no much larger clone one base away, and base qualities are not on file.

On the study overall, not on this receptor specifically: Direct clustering with F measure showed strong co-clustering of samples prepared in the same batch, prompting a batch-effect correction. Significantly lower normalized Chao1 diversity was found in multiple sclerosis patients than in controls, suggesting substantial peripheral T-cell clonal expansion. The control group was slightly older than the multiple sclerosis patient group. Patients showed significantly higher frequencies than controls for five TRBV segments, among them TRBV5-6, TRBV5-1 and TRBV20-1.

TCR beta repertoires were profiled from peripheral blood of roughly 13 young patients with multiple sclerosis to demonstrate the VDJtools post-analysis software. The multiple sclerosis patients were children and adolescents ranging in age from roughly 6 to 15 years. CDR1 LGHDT and CDR2 YNNKEL were looked up in the germline V gene (reference sequence). The V and J ends are trimmed by 0 bases and 5 bases, leaving 20 bases between them. The CDR3 spans 18 residues, from the cysteine through the phenylalanine. Just the 54-base CDR3 DNA is kept, in frame starting at base 1. The TCR originated in a girl aged 5 to 17 with multiple sclerosis. The receptor chain draws on TRBV3-1 and TRBJ2-1, with a tentative D gene TRBD2 over 6 matching bases. Source material: blood. The nucleotide sequence reads TGTGCCAGCAGCCAAGATTTGGTAATTGGCGGGATCGACAATGAGCAGTTCTTC. It specifies CASSQDLVIGGIDNEQFF.